The 27 T cell receptor beta chains presented below share a single source sample, sequenced in a study of cytomegalovirus exposure and HLA in healthy donors. Produced via immunoSEQ multiplex PCR; TCRdb's table is partial and in-frame only. The data hold more than 300,000 clones, with about nine tenths observed a single time. Sequenced: PBMCs. These receptors originate from a woman aged 18-29 years in good health and CMV-seronegative.

The V and J genes are TRBV6-1 and TRBJ2-3; 7 bases line up with TRBD2. V lost 3 bases, J lost 6 bases, and 12 bases stayed unmatched. From germline, CDR1 is MNHNS and CDR2 SASEGT. The CDR3 loop spans 16 amino acids. CDR3 nucleotide sequence: TGTGCCAGCAGTGATGGTCGAGCGGGGAACGTGGATACGCAGTATTTT. Translated, it gives CASSDGRAGNVDTQYF.

In its sample, this clone was seen many times. This sequence joins TRBV7-2 and TRBJ2-3; tentatively, D is TRBD1 (5 bases). Germline CDR1 SGHTA, CDR2 FQGNSA. This CDR3 spans 15 amino acids. V lost 5 bases, J lost 1 base, and 13 bases lay in between. CDR3 nucleotides: TGTGCCAGCAGCCGTGTAGGGGTGGGCACAGATACGCAGTATTTT. The encoded protein is CASSRVGVGTDTQYF.

The chain joins TRBV19 to TRBJ2-2, with 7 nucleotides matching TRBD2. Germline-derived CDR1 and CDR2 are LNHDA and SQIVND (reference sequence). V shed 6 bases and J 2 bases; nucleotides not matched to a gene: 6. The CDR3 has 15 amino acids. In DNA, the CDR3 is TGTGCCAGTAGATCGCTAGCGGATAACACCGGGGAGCTGTTTTTT. Residues: CASRSLADNTGELFF.

V usage is TRBV27 and J usage is TRBJ2-3, with 10 positions matching TRBD1. In germline, CDR1 is MNHEY, CDR2 SMNVEV (reference sequence). The CDR3 contains 16 residues. J was trimmed by 2 bases and V by 7 bases; bases with no gene match: 9. The DNA for the CDR3 is TGTGCCAGCAAGCCTATGGGACAGGGGCCCACAGATACGCAGTATTTT. Its protein product is CASKPMGQGPTDTQYF.

This clone showed up just a few times. The rearrangement links TRBV7-2 to TRBJ2-5; D is undetermined. With 5 bases removed from V and 1 base from J, the gap between germline ends came to 11 bases. The CDR3 has 14 amino acids. CDR1 and CDR2 (germline): SGHTA, FQGNSA. This CDR3 is CASSPSAAQETQYF. CDR3 nucleotides: TGTGCCAGCAGCCCCAGTGCGGCCCAAGAGACCCAGTACTTC.

The rearrangement uses TRBV27 and TRBJ2-7, with D possibly being TRBD2 (5 bases). V lost 2 bases to trimming and J lost 2 bases, with 10 bases between them. The CDR3 sequence is 14 residues long. CDR1 MNHEY and CDR2 SMNVEV come from the germline V gene (reference sequence). CDR3 in amino acids: CASSLGRTAYEQYF. The CDR3 nucleotides are TGTGCCAGCAGTTTAGGGAGAACCGCCTACGAGCAGTACTTC.

The V gene is TRBV19, the J gene TRBJ2-7; 16 nucleotides match TRBD2. This CDR3 spans 16 amino acids. Germline assignment: CDR1 LNHDA and CDR2 SQIVND (reference sequence). The ends lost 5 bases at V and 2 bases at J; junction bases unmatched: 3. CDR3 loop: CASSGTSGRAAYEQYF. The CDR3 DNA follows: TGTGCCAGTAGTGGGACTAGCGGGAGGGCCGCCTACGAGCAGTACTTC.

This sequence joins TRBV10-3 and TRBJ1-2; D not resolved. The V gene lost 7 bases and the J gene lost 0 bases, with 12 bases spanning the gap. The germline V gene has CDR1 ENHRY and CDR2 SYGVKD. The CDR3 has 14 residues. CDR3 loop: CAIMPGLSNYGYTF. Here the CDR3 DNA reads TGTGCCATCATGCCGGGATTATCTAACTATGGCTACACCTTC.

This clone showed up just once. Other DNA sequences from this sample encode an identical CDR3 as well. CDR3 residues: CASSLGPETQYF. The CDR3 region has the DNA TGTGCCAGCAGCCTGGGCCCGGAGACCCAGTACTTC. The gene calls are TRBV11-1 and TRBJ2-5; D call uncertain. Trimming took 5 bases from V and 5 from J, leaving 9 bases between them. CDR3 size: 12 residues. Germline V lookup: CDR1 SGHAT, CDR2 FQDESV (reference sequence).

This chain joins TRBV6-1 and TRBJ2-7, with 7 positions matching TRBD2. This CDR3 comprises 13 residues. Germline assignment: CDR1 MNHNS and CDR2 SASEGT. V lost 8 bases to trimming and J lost 2 bases; unmatched junction nucleotides: 6. The CDR3 nucleotides read TGTGCCAGCGGGCAGGGAGGGGCCTACGAGCAGTACTTC. The encoded protein is CASGQGGAYEQYF.

V gene TRBV7-2 combines with J gene TRBJ2-7; TRBD1 matches at 9 bases. After removal of 4 bases from V and 7 bases from J, the junction contained 8 bases not matched to a gene. Germline CDR1 SGHTA, CDR2 FQGNSA. The CDR3 extends over 14 amino acids. The CDR3 sequence: CASSSQGAKMEQYF. DNA for the CDR3: TGTGCCAGCAGCTCACAGGGGGCTAAAATGGAGCAGTACTTC. Complete variable domain (other parts from reference TRBV7-2 and TRBJ2-7): GAGVSQSPSNKVTEKGKDVELRCDPISGHTALYWYRQSLGQGLEFLIYFQGNSAPDKSGLPSDRFSAERTGGSVSTLTIQRTQQEDSAVYLCASSSQGAKMEQYFGPGTRLTVT.

The genes are TRBV28 and TRBJ2-2; 7 positions agree with TRBD1. Germline V gene data show CDR1 as MDHEN and CDR2 as SYDVKM. After removal of 7 bases from V and 7 bases from J, the junction contained 9 bases not matched to a gene. The CDR3 contains 14 residues. CDR3 in amino acids: CASTLDRVFGELFF. Written as DNA, the CDR3 is TGTGCCAGCACCCTTGACAGGGTCTTCGGGGAGCTGTTTTTT.

CDR3 loop: CASSQGAGVPPYEQYF. The DNA of the CDR3 is TGCGCCAGCAGCCAAGGCGCGGGAGTGCCCCCCTACGAGCAGTACTTC. The chain is built from TRBV4-3 and TRBJ2-7; TRBD2 agrees at 7 bases. J gave up 2 bases and V 1 base, and 8 bases lay outside the gene matches. The CDR3 is 16 amino acids. Germline lookup yields CDR1 LGHNA and CDR2 YSLEER.

CDR3 in amino acids: CASSTRDTQETQYF. As DNA, the CDR3 is TGTGCCAGCAGCACGCGGGATACTCAAGAGACCCAGTACTTC. J is TRBJ2-5 and V is TRBV11-1; possible D gene TRBD2, 6 bases. Between the trimmed V and J ends, which lost 5 bases and 2 bases, there was a span of 12 bases. The germline gives CDR1 SGHAT, CDR2 FQDESV (reference sequence). The CDR3 is 14 residues long.

In this sample, this clone turned up a few times. The gene calls are TRBV7-8 and TRBJ2-7; D may be TRBD1 (10 bases). Trimming left V 3 bases short and J 7 bases short, with 19 bases between. CDR1 and CDR2 (germline): SGHVS, FQNEAQ. The CDR3 loop spans 15 amino acids. This CDR3 is CASSLREGQGLEQYF. CDR3 in DNA: TGTGCCAGCAGCTTGCGGGAGGGACAGGGGTTGGAGCAGTACTTC.

This clone was seen a single time. This rearrangement joins TRBV7-3 to TRBJ2-3; 7 nucleotides line up with TRBD2. This CDR3 is 15 amino acids long. Germline loops: CDR1 SGHTA, CDR2 FQGTGA. V lost 2 bases, J lost 5 bases, and 7 bases stayed unmatched. CDR3 residues: CASSLGEGRGDTQYF. The DNA for the CDR3 is TGTGCCAGCAGCTTAGGGGAGGGCCGGGGAGATACGCAGTATTTT.

This clone has a single count. The V and J genes are TRBV4-2 and TRBJ2-1; D is possibly TRBD2 (5 bases). Germline CDR1 LGHNA, CDR2 YNFKEQ. Trimming removed 1 base from V and 5 bases from J, with 15 bases in between. CDR3 length equals 16 residues. The CDR3 region is CASSQGTGIEDNEQFF. The CDR3 region has the DNA TGTGCCAGCAGCCAAGGAACCGGGATTGAGGACAATGAGCAGTTCTTC.

V usage is TRBV6-5 and J usage is TRBJ1-2, with a tentative D call TRBD1 (6 bases). Germline loops: CDR1 MNHEY, CDR2 SVGAGI. CDR3 length: 14 residues. The V gene lost 7 bases and the J gene lost 4 bases, with 16 bases spanning the gap. CDR3 sequence: CASNPGGRGYGYTF. In DNA form, the CDR3 reads TGTGCCAGCAACCCGGGGGGGCGGGGCTATGGCTACACCTTC.

The chain carries TRBV9 and TRBJ2-1; D remains unclear. Deletions cut 0 bases from V and 4 bases from J, with 5 bases between. Germline CDR1 reads SGDLS; CDR2 reads YYNGEE. The CDR3 length is 13 residues. The DNA for the CDR3 is TGTGCCAGCAGCGTAGCGGTTTACAATGAGCAGTTCTTC. Its protein is CASSVAVYNEQFF. Full variable domain (rest looked up from reference TRBV9 and TRBJ2-1): DSGVTQTPKHLITATGQRVTLRCSPRSGDLSVYWYQQSLDQGLQFLIQYYNGEERAKGNILERFSAQQFPDLHSELNLSSLELGDSALYFCASSVAVYNEQFFGPGTRLTVL.

The chain links TRBV19 to TRBJ1-5; perhaps TRBD1 as D (6 bases). Trimming stripped 3 bases from V and 4 bases from J, with 16 bases between. This CDR3 spans 16 amino acids. The germline gives CDR1 LNHDA, CDR2 SQIVND (reference sequence). The CDR3 region is CASSIRYRVSNQPQHF. The CDR3 nucleotides read TGTGCCAGTAGTATTCGGTACAGGGTCTCAAATCAGCCCCAGCATTTT.

The chain links TRBV27 to TRBJ2-3; D possibly corresponds to TRBD2 (6 bases). The germline gives CDR1 MNHEY, CDR2 SMNVEV (reference sequence). This CDR3 is 13 amino acids long. With 6 bases removed from V and 2 bases from J, the gap between germline ends came to 9 bases. The CDR3 is CASRRDVTDTQYF. In DNA, the CDR3 is TGTGCCAGCAGGCGGGACGTCACAGATACGCAGTATTTT.

The chain carries TRBV2 and TRBJ1-5, with D perhaps matching TRBD1 (6 bases). Germline V gene data show CDR1 as SNHLY and CDR2 as FYNNEI. The V and J ends lost 7 bases and 5 bases respectively, with 12 bases between them. The CDR3 totals 13 residues. CDR3 DNA: TGTGCCAGCACCCGGGGGGGCGATCAGCCCCAGCATTTT. Protein sequence: CASTRGGDQPQHF.

The rearrangement links TRBV18 to TRBJ2-6; 8 positions match TRBD1. The CDR3 runs to 14 residues. The germline V gene has CDR1 KGHSH and CDR2 LQKENI. V lost 6 bases, J lost 3 bases, and 1 base stayed unmatched. DNA for the CDR3: TGTGCCAGCTCCGGGACAGGTGGGGCCAACGTCCTGACTTTC. It yields the protein CASSGTGGANVLTF.

The rearrangement links TRBV15 to TRBJ2-1, with 8 bases aligning to TRBD2. This CDR3 region has 16 residues. CDR1 and CDR2 from the germline V gene are LNHNV and YYDKDF (reference sequence). J gave up 1 base and V 3 bases, and 5 bases lay outside the gene matches. The CDR3: CATSSEREISYNEQFF. In DNA form, the CDR3 reads TGTGCCACCAGCAGCGAGCGGGAGATATCCTACAATGAGCAGTTCTTC.

This clone is a singleton in its sample. The chain recombines TRBV5-1 with TRBJ2-7; D perhaps matches TRBD2 (5 bases). Between the trimmed V and J ends, which lost 4 bases and 5 bases, there was a span of 19 bases. The CDR3 totals 15 residues. Germline loops: CDR1 SGHRS, CDR2 YFSETQ. The CDR3, as DNA: TGCGCCAGCAGCAAGGACTCTCAAGTTTCCCACGAGCAGTACTTC. Translation gives CASSKDSQVSHEQYF.

The CDR3, as DNA: TGTGCCAGCAGCGTAGGACAGGAAAACACCGGGGAGCTGTTTTTT. Protein sequence: CASSVGQENTGELFF. The genes are TRBV9 and TRBJ2-2; a possible D gene is TRBD1 (6 bases). CDR1 SGDLS and CDR2 YYNGEE come from the germline V gene. V shed 0 bases and J shed 2 bases, with 8 bases lying between them. CDR3 length: 15 residues.

The chain joins TRBV28 to TRBJ2-2; D is unclear. This CDR3 spans 14 amino acids. In germline, CDR1 is MDHEN, CDR2 SYDVKM. The V end lost 6 bases, the J end lost 0 bases, and 8 bases lay between the germline ends. The chain's CDR3 is CASSASSNTGELFF. In nucleotides, the CDR3 is TGTGCCAGCAGCGCCAGTTCGAACACCGGGGAGCTGTTTTTT. The entire variable domain, with the rest obtained from reference TRBV28 and TRBJ2-2, is as follows: DVKVTQSSRYLVKRTGEKVFLECVQDMDHENMFWYRQDPGLGLRLIYFSYDVKMKEKGDIPEGYSVSREKKERFSLILESASTNQTSMYLCASSASSNTGELFFGEGSRLTVL.